This T cell receptor beta chain was profiled in a study of blood T cell repertoires in COVID-19 (TCRdb year 2020). Regarding the complete study: The collaborator samples originated in the United States, Italy and Spain and spanned the acute and convalescent phases of COVID-19. Deeply sampled blood TCRbeta repertoires from subjects exposed to, actively infected with, or recovered from COVID-19 were included in the dataset. Where available, HLA class I and class II types were taken from metadata supplied by the sample provider and were not determined by assay-based typing. The samples were drawn from the first 160 participants of the ongoing ImmuneRACE study and from 1,254 subjects provided by 6 global collaborators. The prospective study material was composed of cDNA or gDNA derived from T cells, B-cell-depleted T cells, or PBMCs. The repertoires were released in a freely available public database meant as a resource for research on the immune response to SARS-CoV-2. Sample metadata almost always included a de-identified subject ID, COVID-19 status, age in years and sex.

At one collaborating source in Seattle, patients were enrolled during active infection and were followed longitudinally through the course of disease. The collaborating institutions used their own protocols to collect whole blood in K2EDTA tubes. For TCRbeta analysis, collaborators shipped samples in one of three forms: frozen whole blood, isolated PBMCs, or DNA extracted from either of those sample types. General conclusions and limits of the study: Clinical and demographic metadata were provided uncurated, with the amount varying by source and participant.

From the cysteine up to the phenylalanine, the CDR3 has a length of 16 residues. The kept DNA is CDR3 alone, 48 bases in frame from the first base. CDR1 and CDR2 are read off the germline V gene (reference sequence) as WNHNN and SYGVQD. Trimming removed 0 bases from V and 8 bases from J, leaving 14 bases between the germline ends. TCRbeta CDR3 regions were amplified from genomic DNA using the immunoSEQ Assay, a bias-controlled multiplex PCR. The paper's data handling went like this. The number of nucleated cells in each sample was estimated from the amplification of reference gene primers within the assay. To quantify the absolute abundance of each unique TCRbeta CDR3 rearrangement, sequence reads were collapsed and filtered. Productive Simpson clonality was computed per sample as the square root of Simpson's diversity index over productive rearrangements. TCRdb re-hosts the immuneACCESS table, in-frame sequences only. Its copies lack some clones; in the studies checked, an unresolved V gene accounts for under half of them, and the cause for the rest is not known. The DNA was the basis for D and trimming; V, J and clone size are from that table. Across this sample there are 170,000 or so clones, with roughly 80% seen only once. The ten biggest clones cover more than 7.5% of the sample.

Turning to this clone: Its binding antigen is unknown. No much larger clone is present one base from it, and per-base qualities are unavailable.

Material for sequencing was peripheral blood. The sequence came from a woman in her seventies with COVID-19, enrolled during active disease. The V and J genes are TRBV10-1 and TRBJ1-6; the D gene assignment is ambiguous. The CDR3 sequence is CASSESRSAGDSPLHF. The DNA sequence follows: TGCGCCAGCAGTGAGTCGAGATCCGCCGGGGATTCACCCCTCCACTTT.